This T cell receptor (beta chain) was profiled in a study of siplizumab effects on memory and regulatory T cells. Study conclusions and caveats: Contribution to the alloresponse seemed major for naive T cells, which also seemed more diverse than memory cells. Significantly reduced by siplizumab was the cumulative frequency of alloreactive sequences, namely those traceable to unstimulated CD4+ memory cells. Controls had approximately 27% Treg-derived mappable alloreactive CD4+ clones on average, versus approximately 70% with siplizumab. Roughly 75-95% of dividing CD4+ or CD8+ clones were without an attributable naive or memory phenotype.

The table came from immunoSEQ multiplex PCR; TCRdb's copy has only in-frame clones and leaves some out. The sample includes about 91,000 clones, roughly 93% of them seen just once. On this clone itself: No antigen is known for it.

The CDR3 is made up of 15 amino acids. Per germline, CDR1 MNHEY and CDR2 SMNVEV (reference sequence). Trimming removed 2 bases at V and 3 bases at J, with 13 bases between. This chain uses TRBV27 with TRBJ1-2; D unresolved. The sequencing input was CD8+ T cells sorted from blood. The TCR was taken from a human donor in good health. The CDR3 DNA follows: TGTGCCAGCAGTTTACGCCCCGGCACTTACTATGGCTACACCTTC. Translated, it gives CASSLRPGTYYGYTF.